The clone carrying this TCR beta chain has ten or more counts. Patients were all untreated before their thyroid surgery. The data originate from a study of metastatic and nonmetastatic thyroid tumors. Germline CDR1 and CDR2: DFQATT and SNEGSKA (reference sequence). The CDR3 contains 15 residues. J was trimmed by 2 bases and V by 6 bases; bases with no gene match: 11. TCRdb reassembled clones from the PCR reads with MiXCR. Seen here are 20,000 to 25,000 clones, 15% to 20% observed once, and the top ten hold 25% to 30%. Material: blood. The chain combines TRBV20-1 with TRBJ2-3; TRBD2 aligns across 7 bases. The TCR originated in a female donor with papillary thyroid cancer or a benign thyroid nodule (not recorded which). Some clones in this sample may be carry-over from other donors' samples. The DNA for the CDR3 is TGCAGTGCGAGGGCTAGCGGAGAACCCACAGATACGCAGTATTTT. Amino acids: CSARASGEPTDTQYF.